The sequence of this T cell receptor (beta chain) was determined in a study of esophageal squamous cell carcinoma under preoperative chemotherapy. The wider study: Both tumor-infiltrating lymphocytes and peripheral blood T cells were profiled.

TCRdb used MiXCR to reprocess the PCR reads, holding one entry per CDR3 protein. The table records around 9,300 distinct CDR3 sequences, about 52% of them present only once. The length of the CDR3 is 14 residues. Unmatched junction bases numbered 6, after V lost 6 bases and J lost 6 bases. Germline V CDR1 and CDR2: MNHEY, SVGAGI. As for time point: after preoperative PTX-NDP chemotherapy. Preoperative chemotherapy with paclitaxel-nedaplatin was given to patients before surgery. This clonotype was obtained from a human donor with esophageal squamous cell carcinoma. The donor label of this sample is uncertain. Sampling was done from a patient given preoperative chemotherapy. V gene TRBV6-5 combines with J gene TRBJ2-1, with 9 bases aligning to TRBD2. As DNA, the CDR3 is TGTGCCAGCAGCTTAGCGGGAGTAGGCAATGAGCAGTTCTTC. It codes for CASSLAGVGNEQFF.